This TCR beta chain is from a study of spatial heterogeneity in lung cancer. Study as a whole: Donors were around 70 untreated early-stage non-small cell lung cancer patients. Detected sequences consistently included more beta-chain ones than alpha-chain ones.

This clonotype came up a few times. The time point denotes: blood at routine non-recurrence follow-up after resection. No cell sorting; template was whole RNA from tumor, lung tissue or PBMC. TCRdb reanalysed the 5' RACE reads using MiXCR and keeps one entry per CDR3 protein. The table has roughly 110,000 distinct CDR3 sequences, 10% to 13% seen once; the top ten hold 24%. Trimming took off 4 bases at V and 7 bases at J, with 13 bases between the two ends. CDR3 length: 13 residues. Germline CDR1 is DFQATT and CDR2 is SNEGSKA (reference sequence). Source: PBMCs, taken at follow-up. The TCR sequence derives from a female donor with early-stage non-small cell lung cancer. This chain uses TRBV20-1 with TRBJ1-4; D is unclear. CDR3: CSATGHAGEKLFF. As DNA, the CDR3 is TGCAGTGCTACCGGCCATGCTGGTGAAAAACTGTTTTTT.